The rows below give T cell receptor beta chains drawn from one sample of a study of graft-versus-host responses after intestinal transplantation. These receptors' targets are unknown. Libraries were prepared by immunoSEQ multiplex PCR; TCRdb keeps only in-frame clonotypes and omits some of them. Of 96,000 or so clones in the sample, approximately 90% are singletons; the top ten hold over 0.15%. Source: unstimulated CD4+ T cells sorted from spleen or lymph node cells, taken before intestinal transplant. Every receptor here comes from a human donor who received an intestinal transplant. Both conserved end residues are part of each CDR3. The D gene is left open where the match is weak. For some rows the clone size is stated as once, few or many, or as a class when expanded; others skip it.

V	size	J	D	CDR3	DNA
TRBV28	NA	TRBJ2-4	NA	CASSSQGAKNIQYF	TGTGCCAGCAGTTCCCAGGGGGCCAAAAACATTCAGTACTTC
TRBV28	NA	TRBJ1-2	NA	CASSLGPGGNYGYTF	TGTGCCAGCAGTTTAGGCCCTGGGGGGAACTATGGCTACACCTTC
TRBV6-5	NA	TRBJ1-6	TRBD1	CASHRGAWHSPLHF	TGTGCCAGCCACAGGGGGGCATGGCATTCACCCCTCCACTTT
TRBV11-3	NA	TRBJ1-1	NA	CASSLDLYTGNAEAFF	TGTGCCAGCAGCTTAGACCTCTATACAGGGAACGCTGAAGCTTTCTTT
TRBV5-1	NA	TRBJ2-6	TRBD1	CASSWGQGLLSGANVLTF	TGCGCCAGCAGCTGGGGACAGGGCTTACTCTCTGGGGCCAACGTCCTGACTTTC
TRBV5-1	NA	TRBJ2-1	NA	CASSLDRRTSSYNEQFF	TGCGCCAGCAGCTTGGATAGACGGACTTCCTCCTACAATGAGCAGTTCTTC
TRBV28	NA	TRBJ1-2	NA	CASRIDRRYGYTF	TGTGCCAGCAGGATAGACAGGAGGTACGGCTACACCTTC
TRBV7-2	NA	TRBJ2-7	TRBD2	CASSIGTSGRLYEQYF	TGTGCCAGCAGCATCGGGACTAGCGGGAGGTTGTACGAGCAGTACTTC
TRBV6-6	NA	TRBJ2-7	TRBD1	CASSRQGPHEQYF	TGTGCCAGCAGTCGACAGGGGCCTCACGAGCAGTACTTC
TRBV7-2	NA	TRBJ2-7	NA	CASSFAGTYEQYF	TGTGCCAGCAGCTTTGCAGGTACCTACGAGCAGTACTTC
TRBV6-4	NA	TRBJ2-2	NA	CASSDQLNTGELFF	TGTGCCAGCAGTGACCAGTTGAACACCGGGGAGCTGTTTTTT
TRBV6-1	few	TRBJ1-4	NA	CASRRTATNEKLFF	TGTGCCAGTAGACGGACAGCAACTAATGAAAAACTGTTTTTT
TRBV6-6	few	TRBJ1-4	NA	CASSPRSGSLNEKLFF	TGTGCCAGCAGCCCCAGGTCCGGCAGCCTTAATGAAAAACTGTTTTTT
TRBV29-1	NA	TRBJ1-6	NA	CSVELGSSYNSPLHF	TGCAGCGTTGAACTTGGGAGCTCCTATAATTCACCCCTCCACTTT
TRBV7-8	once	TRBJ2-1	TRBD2	CASSNLAGSYNEQFF	TGTGCCAGCAGCAACCTAGCGGGGTCCTACAATGAGCAGTTCTTC
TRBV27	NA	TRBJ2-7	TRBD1	CASSRQGYEQYF	TGTGCCAGCAGTAGACAGGGTTACGAGCAGTACTTC
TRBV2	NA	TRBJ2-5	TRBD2	CASSDERGGREQYF	TGTGCCAGCAGTGATGAGCGGGGGGGCCGGGAGCAGTACTTC
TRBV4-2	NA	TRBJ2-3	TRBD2	CASSLGTSGGSDTQYF	TGTGCCAGCAGCCTCGGGACTAGCGGGGGGTCAGATACGCAGTATTTT
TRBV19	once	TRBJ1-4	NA	CASSAGRTTNEKLFF	TGTGCCAGTAGTGCGGGCCGTACAACTAATGAAAAACTGTTTTTT
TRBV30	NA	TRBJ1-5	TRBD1	CAWSRGTGGNQPQHF	TGTGCCTGGAGTCGCGGGACAGGGGGCAATCAGCCCCAGCATTTT
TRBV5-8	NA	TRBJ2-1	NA	CASSLVVWEPSYNEQFF	TGTGCCAGCAGCTTGGTTGTGTGGGAGCCCTCCTACAATGAGCAGTTCTTC
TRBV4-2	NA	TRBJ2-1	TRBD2	CASSQGLAGPSGNEQFF	TGTGCCAGCAGCCAAGGTCTAGCGGGACCCTCGGGGAATGAGCAGTTCTTC
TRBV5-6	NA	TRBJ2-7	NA	CASSLWRAGSWYEQYF	TGTGCCAGCAGCTTATGGAGGGCCGGATCTTGGTACGAGCAGTACTTC
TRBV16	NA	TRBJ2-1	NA	CASSQRAGEGGQFF	TGTGCCAGCAGCCAACGCGCGGGAGAGGGGGGCCAGTTCTTC
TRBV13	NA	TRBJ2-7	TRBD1	CASSLAIRGQASYEQYF	TGTGCCAGCAGCTTAGCCATACGGGGACAGGCCTCCTACGAGCAGTACTTC
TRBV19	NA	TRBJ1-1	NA	CASTPDGGATEAFF	TGTGCCAGCACTCCGGACGGGGGGGCCACTGAAGCTTTCTTT
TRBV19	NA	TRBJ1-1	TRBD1	CASSFRAGGTEAFF	TGTGCCAGTAGTTTTCGGGCAGGGGGCACTGAAGCTTTCTTT
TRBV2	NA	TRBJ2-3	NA	CASIEYTDTQYF	TGTGCCAGCATTGAGTACACAGATACGCAGTATTTT
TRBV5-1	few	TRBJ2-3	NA	CASSEPADTQYF	TGCGCCAGCAGTGAACCGGCAGATACGCAGTATTTT
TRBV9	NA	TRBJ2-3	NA	CASSVAGGRTDTQYF	TGTGCCAGCAGCGTAGCTGGCGGTCGCACAGATACGCAGTATTTT
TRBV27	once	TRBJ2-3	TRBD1	CARTGGTDTQYF	TGTGCCAGGACAGGGGGCACAGATACGCAGTATTTT
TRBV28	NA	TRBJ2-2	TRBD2	CASLGGLAGEELFF	TGTGCCAGTTTGGGGGGACTAGCGGGCGAGGAGCTGTTTTTT
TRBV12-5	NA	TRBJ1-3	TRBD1	CASGLDPTGTSGNTIYF	TGTGCTAGTGGTTTGGACCCGACAGGGACCTCTGGAAACACCATATATTTT
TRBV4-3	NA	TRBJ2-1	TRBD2	CASSQDLLAGFSYNEQFF	TGCGCCAGCAGCCAAGATCTTTTAGCGGGGTTTAGCTACAATGAGCAGTTCTTC
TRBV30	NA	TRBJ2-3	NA	CAGGGPDTQYF	TGTGCTGGCGGGGGCCCAGATACGCAGTATTTT
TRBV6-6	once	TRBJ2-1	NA	CASSKGAAYDNEQFF	TGTGCCAGCAGCAAAGGGGCAGCCTATGACAATGAGCAGTTCTTC
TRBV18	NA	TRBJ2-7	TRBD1	CASSLTGTGVYEQYF	TGTGCCAGCTCTCTGACCGGGACAGGGGTCTACGAGCAGTACTTC
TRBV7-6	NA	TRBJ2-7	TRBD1	CASSLGDRGYEQYF	TGTGCCAGCAGCTTAGGAGACAGGGGCTACGAGCAGTACTTC
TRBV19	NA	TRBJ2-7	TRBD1	CASRGQGVSEQYF	TGTGCCAGTAGGGGACAGGGTGTTTCCGAGCAGTACTTC
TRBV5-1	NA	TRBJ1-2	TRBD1	CASSKTGVRLDYGYTF	TGCGCCAGCAGCAAGACAGGGGTACGGCTTGACTATGGCTACACCTTC
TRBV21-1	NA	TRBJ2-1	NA	CASSISGKSSYNEQFF	TGTGCCAGCAGCATCTCGGGGAAAAGCTCCTACAATGAGCAGTTCTTC
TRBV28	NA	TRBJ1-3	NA	CASSLPWSSGNTIYF	TGTGCCAGCAGTTTACCCTGGAGCTCTGGAAACACCATATATTTT
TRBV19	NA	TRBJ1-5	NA	CASSRGMDQPQHF	TGTGCCAGTAGTAGAGGGATGGATCAGCCCCAGCATTTT
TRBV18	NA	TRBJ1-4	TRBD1	CASSEKATGGEHGKLFF	TGTGCCAGCTCGGAGAAAGCCACAGGGGGGGAGCATGGAAAACTGTTTTTT
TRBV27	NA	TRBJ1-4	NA	CASSLSWGGANEKLFF	TGTGCCAGCAGTTTATCTTGGGGGGGAGCTAATGAAAAACTGTTTTTT
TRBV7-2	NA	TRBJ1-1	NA	CASSPAPVPMNTEAFF	TGTGCCAGCAGCCCCGCCCCGGTTCCAATGAACACTGAAGCTTTCTTT
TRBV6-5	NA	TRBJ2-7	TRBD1	CASSRTGGSYEQYF	TGTGCCAGCAGTAGGACAGGGGGCTCCTACGAGCAGTACTTC
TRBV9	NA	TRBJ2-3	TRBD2	CASSVRPGGLDTQYF	TGTGCCAGCAGCGTACGTCCGGGGGGGCTAGATACGCAGTATTTT
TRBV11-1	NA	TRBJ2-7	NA	CASSLAPGSSYEQYF	TGTGCCAGCAGCTTAGCGCCGGGGAGCTCCTACGAGCAGTACTTC
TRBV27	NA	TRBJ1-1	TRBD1	CASSLRPGGVGNTEAFF	TGTGCCAGCAGTTTACGGCCAGGGGGTGTGGGGAACACTGAAGCTTTCTTT
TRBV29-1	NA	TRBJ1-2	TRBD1	CSVEDRSQGDGYGYTF	TGCAGCGTTGAAGATCGGTCCCAGGGGGATGGGTATGGCTACACCTTC
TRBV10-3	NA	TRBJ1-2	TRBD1	CAISPTGDRGYTF	TGTGCCATCAGCCCGACAGGGGATCGTGGCTACACCTTC
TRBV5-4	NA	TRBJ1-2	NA	CASSYTHRNLGGYTF	TGTGCCAGCAGCTACACACACAGGAATTTGGGAGGCTACACCTTC
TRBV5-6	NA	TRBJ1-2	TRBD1	CASSLLRTGRNGYTF	TGTGCCAGCAGCTTACTACGGACAGGGAGGAATGGCTACACCTTC